Listed here is a single T cell receptor beta chain. What this receptor recognizes is not known. Base qualities are missing; no much larger clone stands one base away. The donors were some 36 Caucasian individuals from Russia, aged 6 to 90 years, who were systemically healthy. Each donor gave ten milliliters of peripheral blood, drawn into EDTA-treated Vacutainer tubes. PBMCs were isolated by Ficoll-Paque density-gradient centrifugation, with at least 6 million obtained per sample. Trizol reagent was used to extract total RNA from the PBMCs, yielding at least 5.5 micrograms per sample. For every donor, flow cytometry on a PBMC aliquot measured the percentage of naive CD45RAhigh/CD27high T cells. The protocol used for the library was 5' RACE. Instrument on record: Illumina HiSeq 2500. A second about 7 to 11 cycle PCR used a sample-barcoded 5' primer and a J-beta primer mix. A unique molecular identifier was introduced onto each TCR beta cDNA molecule by a template-switch 5' adaptor carrying 12 random nucleotides. Each sample yielded at least 2.5 million CDR3-containing paired-end reads. All of the RNA was converted into first-strand cDNA using the Mint cDNA synthesis kit, with a TRBC-specific oligonucleotide serving as the primer. Following uracil-DNA glycosylase treatment, a first 18-cycle PCR with universal primers M1SS and BC2_uni_R was performed on all cDNA. For the original study's pipeline: For normalization, 1 million high-quality reads, each with a distinct molecular identifier, were randomly selected from each sample. Reads sharing molecular identifiers were discarded rather than binned into consensus sequences. MiTCR, with a Q25 quality threshold and the strictest error-elimination algorithm, was used for CDR3 identification, clonotype clustering and error correction. A nonparametric unseen species model with Euler transformation was used to estimate lower-bound total TCR beta diversity. The public sequencing data were trimmed at Q25 with fastp and processed into clonotypes with MiXCR by TCRdb, which kept only in-frame beta chains. Here each entry gathers all rows of one CDR3 protein and keeps the most common genes and DNA. TCRdb, not the original authors, processed these V and J calls. This sample comprises approximately 1,100,000 distinct CDR3 sequences, 45% of them detected only once. The leading ten clones occupy 18% of the sample.

This sample was taken from a study of blood T cells in healthy people across ages (dated by TCRdb to between 2014 and 2016). Regarding the complete study: Template switching captured roughly one uniquely barcoded TCR beta cDNA molecule per two T cells in model experiments. To track age-related changes in TCR beta repertoire diversity, the study relied on deep sequencing normalized with unique cDNA molecular identifiers. The donors were split into four age groups: young (average approximately 16 years), middle-aged (about 40), aged (roughly 60) and long-lived (under 85). To avoid experimental bias, donors of different ages were randomly spread across the sequencing lanes. Using the same blood draw, the study looked at two additional independent replicas of 1 million unique cDNA reads for two donors, one aged 18 to 30 and the other aged 80 or older.

Looking up the germline V gene yields CDR1 MNHNS and CDR2 SASEGT. V trim: 2 bases; J trim: 4 bases; unmatched bases: 3. The CDR3 numbers 16 residues from cysteine through phenylalanine. The retained sequence is limited to the CDR3, 48 bases, with the frame set at the first base. General findings and caveats noted by the study authors: The percentage of naive T cells measured by flow cytometry correlated strongly with observed TCR beta diversity. Because profiling used bulk unsorted PBMCs, naive and antigen-experienced compartments could not be compared conclusively. Total diversity estimates from one million sequenced T cells were considered lower bounds and underestimates. Because the CMV infection status of the donors was unknown, age-related changes in expanded clonotypes may potentially have been confounded. As age increased, observed TCR beta diversity per million T cells dropped in a roughly linear way, and a significant reduction was already evident by age roughly 36. Compared with the aged group, more naive CD4+ T cells, fewer expanded clones and increased TCR diversity were shown by the long-lived group, suggesting age selection.

The sample taken for sequencing was blood. The TCR comes from a woman in her fifties or sixties in good health. The V and J segments used are TRBV6-1 and TRBJ2-3; TRBD2 aligns with 13 central bases. CDR3 sequence: CASSEWTSGRPDTQYF. The DNA sequence is given as TGTGCCAGCAGTGAATGGACTAGCGGGAGACCAGATACGCAGTATTTT.